One and the same sample provided the 15 T cell receptor beta chains below, sequenced in a study of CD8 T cells in ankylosing spondylitis. Broader study findings: Ankylosing spondylitis blood appeared to carry a characteristic TCR beta motif of roughly 8 highly homologous variants.

These receptors have no identified antigens. TCRdb re-analysed the 5' RACE reads in MiXCR, keeping a single row per CDR3 protein. The table shows 200,000 to 250,000 distinct CDR3 sequences, with 7.3% occurring only once. The sequencing sample was made of blood, either unsorted or a sorted T cell fraction (not recorded which). Every receptor here comes from a male donor with ankylosing spondylitis.

This sequence joins TRBV30 and TRBJ2-1, with 7 bases matching TRBD1. Germline CDR1 GTSNPN, CDR2 SVGIG (reference sequence). With 2 bases clipped from V and 5 bases from J, the junction kept 12 bases outside the gene matches. The CDR3 runs 16 residues. The CDR3 reads CAWSFWDRSKDNEQFF. CDR3 bases: TGTGCCTGGAGTTTTTGGGACAGATCCAAGGACAATGAGCAGTTCTTC.

In its sample, this clonotype was seen many times. The rearrangement joins TRBV7-2 to TRBJ2-1; TRBD2 is a possible D gene (6 bases). V gave up 1 base and J gave up 3 bases, with 16 bases separating them. CDR1 and CDR2 (germline): SGHTA, FQGNSA. The CDR3 has 17 residues. The CDR3 DNA is TGTGCCAGCAGCTTAGTGGGCGGGGCTTATCTCTACAATGAGCAGTTCTTC. This translates into CASSLVGGAYLYNEQFF.

In its sample, this clonotype was seen many times. V and J are TRBV4-1 and TRBJ2-1; possibly TRBD1 or TRBD2 for D (5 bases each). Trimming took 2 bases from V and 5 from J, leaving 13 bases between them. Per the germline V gene, CDR1 is MGHRA and CDR2 is YSYEKL. The CDR3 consists of 15 residues. DNA of the CDR3: TGCGCCAGCAGCCAAAGAACGGGACCACACAATGAGCAGTTCTTC. Encoded protein: CASSQRTGPHNEQFF.

This clonotype was found many times. The V gene is TRBV10-3, the J gene TRBJ1-5, with D unresolved. V lost 2 bases and J lost 0, with 5 bases in between. The CDR3 runs to 14 residues. CDR1 is ENHRY and CDR2 is SYGVKD in the germline V gene. The CDR3 DNA follows: TGTGCCATCAGTGAGGAGAATAGCAATCAGCCCCAGCATTTT. Its protein is CAISEENSNQPQHF.

The chain links TRBV7-9 to TRBJ2-2; possible D gene TRBD1, 6 bases. Germline V lookup: CDR1 SEHNR, CDR2 FQNEAQ (reference sequence). V was shortened by 6 bases and J by 4 bases, with 12 bases between the two germline ends. The CDR3 is 14 residues long. In nucleotides, the CDR3 is TGTGCCAGCAGGCCAGGGGTAGGCACCGGGGAGCTGTTTTTT. It encodes CASRPGVGTGELFF.

This clonotype was counted at least ten times. This chain uses TRBV12-3 or TRBV12-4 with TRBJ1-1; D uncertain. Trimming shortened V by 5 bases and J by 5 bases, and 9 bases separated the two germline ends. The CDR3 sequence is 12 residues long. The DNA of the CDR3 is TGTGCCAGCAGTGCCGGACCAACTGAAGCTTTCTTT. This sequence encodes CASSAGPTEAFF.

In this sample, this clonotype turned up many times. The chain couples TRBV7-2 to TRBJ2-3; D possibly uses TRBD1 or TRBD2 (6 bases each). V was pared by 1 base and J by 4 bases, with 12 bases between. This CDR3 contains 15 residues. Germline loops: CDR1 SGHTA, CDR2 FQGNSA. The CDR3 region has the DNA TGTGCCAGCAGCTTAGTGGGGGGCGTCGCAGATACGCAGTATTTT. Protein product: CASSLVGGVADTQYF.

This clonotype was detected only a few times. The chain is built from TRBV6-2 or TRBV6-3 and TRBJ2-1; D might be TRBD2 (6 bases). From germline, CDR1 is MNHEY and CDR2 SVGEGT. Trimming took 6 bases from V and 10 from J, leaving 10 bases between them. The CDR3 is made up of 11 amino acids. The DNA for the CDR3 is TGTGCCAGCAGCCGACTAGGGGAGCAGTTCTTC. Protein: CASSRLGEQFF.

This clonotype was counted many times. The rearrangement links TRBV12-3 or TRBV12-4 to TRBJ2-7, with D maybe TRBD2 (5 bases). Trimming removed 4 bases at V and 2 bases at J, with 9 bases between. The CDR3 is made up of 13 amino acids. DNA for the CDR3: TGTGCCAGCAGTTCCCGGGGAACCTACGAGCAGTACTTC. Its protein product is CASSSRGTYEQYF.

This clonotype was seen ten or more times. The chain joins TRBV6-6 to TRBJ1-1; D is unclear. V lost 2 bases and J lost 5, with 6 bases in between. Germline V lookup: CDR1 MNHNY, CDR2 SVGAGI (reference sequence). The CDR3 is 12 amino acids. The CDR3 sequence is CASSYGDTEAFF. The CDR3, as DNA: TGTGCCAGCAGTTACGGTGATACTGAAGCTTTCTTT.

This clonotype was seen a few times. V and J are TRBV19 and TRBJ2-1; 7 nucleotides align to TRBD2. Germline-derived CDR1 and CDR2 are LNHDA and SQIVND (reference sequence). V shed 1 base and J 3 bases; nucleotides not matched to a gene: 3. CDR3 length: 15 amino acids. For the CDR3, the DNA is TGTGCCAGTAGTATAGCCCCTAGCGGCTACAATGAGCAGTTCTTC. It specifies CASSIAPSGYNEQFF.

Ten or more counts support this clonotype. The V gene is TRBV7-9, the J gene TRBJ2-1, with a tentative D call TRBD2 (6 bases). Trimming cost V 3 bases and J 10 bases, with 7 bases left between them. CDR1 and CDR2 (germline): SEHNR, FQNEAQ (reference sequence). The CDR3 sequence is 11 residues long. CDR3 loop: CASSLSGEQFF. CDR3 nucleotide sequence: TGTGCCAGCAGCTTGAGCGGGGAGCAGTTCTTC.

The V call is TRBV4-2, the J call TRBJ2-7; TRBD1 aligns across 9 bases. There are 15 residues in the CDR3. Germline assignment: CDR1 LGHNA and CDR2 YNFKEQ. Trimming took 6 bases from V and 4 from J; bases not matched to a gene: 10. CDR3 sequence (DNA): TGTGCCAGCAGTCCTACCGGGACAGGGCAATACGAGCAGTACTTC. Translated, it gives CASSPTGTGQYEQYF.

This clonotype was observed a few times. The gene calls are TRBV6-1 and TRBJ1-6; the D gene is possibly TRBD1 (5 bases). CDR3 size: 14 residues. Germline V CDR1 and CDR2: MNHNS, SASEGT. V dropped 3 bases and J dropped 5 bases, with 8 bases sitting between them. The CDR3 here is CASSERQNNSPLHF. CDR3 bases: TGTGCCAGCAGTGAGAGACAGAATAATTCACCCCTCCACTTT.

This chain connects TRBV27 to TRBJ2-1; TRBD1 matches at 7 bases. Looked up from germline, CDR1 is MNHEY and CDR2 is SMNVEV (reference sequence). V trimming: 3 bases; J trimming: 7 bases; junction bases outside the gene matches: 6. This CDR3 has 14 residues. CDR3 amino acids: CASSFGQVWNEQFF. As DNA, the CDR3 is TGTGCCAGCAGTTTCGGACAGGTATGGAATGAGCAGTTCTTC.